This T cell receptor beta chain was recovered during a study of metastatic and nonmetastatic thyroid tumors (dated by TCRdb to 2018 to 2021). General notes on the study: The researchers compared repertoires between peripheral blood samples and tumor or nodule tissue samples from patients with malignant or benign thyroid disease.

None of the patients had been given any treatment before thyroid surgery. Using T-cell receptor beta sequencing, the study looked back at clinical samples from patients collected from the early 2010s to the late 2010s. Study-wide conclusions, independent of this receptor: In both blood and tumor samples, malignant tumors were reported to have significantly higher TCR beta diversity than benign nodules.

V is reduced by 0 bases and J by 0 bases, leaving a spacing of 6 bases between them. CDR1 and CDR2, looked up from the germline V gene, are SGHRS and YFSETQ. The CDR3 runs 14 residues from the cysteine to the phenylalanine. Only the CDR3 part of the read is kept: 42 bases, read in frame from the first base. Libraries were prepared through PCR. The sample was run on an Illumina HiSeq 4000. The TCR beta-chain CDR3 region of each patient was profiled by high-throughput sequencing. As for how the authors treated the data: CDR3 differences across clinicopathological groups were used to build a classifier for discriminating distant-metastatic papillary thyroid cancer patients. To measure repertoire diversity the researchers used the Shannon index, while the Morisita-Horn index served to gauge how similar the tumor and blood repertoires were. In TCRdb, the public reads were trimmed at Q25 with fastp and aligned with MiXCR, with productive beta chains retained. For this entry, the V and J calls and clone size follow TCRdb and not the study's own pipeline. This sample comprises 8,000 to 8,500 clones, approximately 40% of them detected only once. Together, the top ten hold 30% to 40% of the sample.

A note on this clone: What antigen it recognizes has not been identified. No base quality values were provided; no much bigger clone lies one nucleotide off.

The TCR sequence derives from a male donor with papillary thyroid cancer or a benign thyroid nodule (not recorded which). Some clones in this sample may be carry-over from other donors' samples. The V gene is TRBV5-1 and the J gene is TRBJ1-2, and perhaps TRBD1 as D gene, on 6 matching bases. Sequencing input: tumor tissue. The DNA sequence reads TGCGCCAGCAGCTTGGGGACAGCTAACTATGGCTACACCTTC. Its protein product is CASSLGTANYGYTF.